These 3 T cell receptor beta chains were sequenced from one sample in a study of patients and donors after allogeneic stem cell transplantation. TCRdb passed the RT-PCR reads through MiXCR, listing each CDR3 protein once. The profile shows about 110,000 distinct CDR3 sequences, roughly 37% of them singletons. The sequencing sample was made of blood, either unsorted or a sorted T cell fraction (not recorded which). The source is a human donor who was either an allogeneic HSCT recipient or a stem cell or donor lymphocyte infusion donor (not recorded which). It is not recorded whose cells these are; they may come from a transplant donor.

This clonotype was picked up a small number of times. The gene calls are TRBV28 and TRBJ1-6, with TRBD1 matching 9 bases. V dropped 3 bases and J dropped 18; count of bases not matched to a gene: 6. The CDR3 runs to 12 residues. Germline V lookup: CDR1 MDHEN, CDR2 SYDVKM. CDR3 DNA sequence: TGTGCCAGCAGTTTTGGGAGGGACAGGGCCCACTTT. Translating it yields CASSFGRDRAHF.

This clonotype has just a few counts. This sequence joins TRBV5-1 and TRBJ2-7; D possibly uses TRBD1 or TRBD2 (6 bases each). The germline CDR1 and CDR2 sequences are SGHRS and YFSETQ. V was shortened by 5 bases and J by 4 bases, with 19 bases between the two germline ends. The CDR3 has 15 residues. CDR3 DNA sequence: TGCGCCAGCAGTTCTCTCGGGGGCCATGGGTACGAGCAGTACTTC. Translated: CASSSLGGHGYEQYF.

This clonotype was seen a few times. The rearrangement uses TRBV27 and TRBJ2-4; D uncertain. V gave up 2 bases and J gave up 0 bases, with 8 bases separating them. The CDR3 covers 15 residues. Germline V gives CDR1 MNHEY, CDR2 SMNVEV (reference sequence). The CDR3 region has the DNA TGTGCCAGCAGTTTAAGACCCTTAGCCAAAAACATTCAGTACTTC. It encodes CASSLRPLAKNIQYF.